A selection of T cell receptor beta chains follows, all from one sample in a study of T-cell memory formation after mild COVID-19. TCRdb re-called the 5' RACE reads with MiXCR, one entry per CDR3 protein. In the table there are hundreds of thousands of distinct CDR3 sequences, about a fifth of which are singletons. Input material: PBMCs or a T cell subset sorted from them (not recorded which). Receptor source: an adult woman who had mild COVID-19 (a few samples of this study predate the infection). Cell type and time point are not known. CDR3s include the opening cysteine and the closing phenylalanine or tryptophan. The order of the fields is D gene, J gene, V gene, clone size, CDR3 protein, CDR3 DNA. D genes are given only for firm matches. Only some rows state a clone size, as once, few, many or a class for expanded clones.

>-|TRBJ2-7|TRBV2|-
CANVRDSGYEQYF
TGTGCCAACGTGCGGGACAGCGGTTACGAGCAGTACTTC
>TRBD1|TRBJ2-7|TRBV7-3|-
CASSSQGAGDEQYF
TGTGCCAGCAGCTCACAGGGGGCTGGCGACGAGCAGTACTTC
>-|TRBJ1-5|TRBV7-2|few
CASSSGTTLGPQHF
TGTGCCAGCAGCTCCGGGACAACTTTGGGGCCCCAGCATTTT
>-|TRBJ2-1|TRBV24-1|few
CATSGGQKPYNEQFF
TGTGCCACCAGTGGAGGACAGAAACCCTACAATGAGCAGTTCTTC
>TRBD1|TRBJ2-1|TRBV5-1|-
CASSPPRGTENNEQFF
TGCGCCAGCAGCCCCCCCAGGGGGACAGAGAACAATGAGCAGTTCTTC
>-|TRBJ1-6|TRBV9|-
CASSENGEYSPLHF
TGTGCCAGCAGCGAGAACGGGGAGTATTCACCCCTCCACTTT
>-|TRBJ2-5|TRBV21-1|few
CASSKGSFRGDETQYF
TGTGCCAGCAGCAAAGGGTCCTTTCGAGGGGACGAGACCCAGTACTTC
>-|TRBJ1-2|TRBV12-3/TRBV12-4|-
CASSPERTYGYTF
TGTGCCAGCAGTCCCGAGCGGACTTATGGCTACACCTTC
>TRBD1|TRBJ1-2|TRBV5-1|few
CASSLPTGTALGYTF
TGCGCCAGCAGCCTACCTACCGGGACAGCCCTTGGCTACACCTTC
>TRBD2|TRBJ2-3|TRBV5-1|-
CASSLATSGSDTQYF
TGCGCCAGCAGCTTGGCGACTAGCGGGAGCGATACGCAGTATTTT
>TRBD1|TRBJ1-2|TRBV12-3/TRBV12-4|few
CASSPTRQGKLSNYGYTF
TGTGCCAGCAGTCCGACCCGACAGGGGAAATTGTCTAACTATGGCTACACCTTC
>-|TRBJ1-2|TRBV27|few
CASSLSGAGEITNYGYTF
TGTGCCAGCAGTTTATCGGGGGCAGGGGAGATTACTAACTATGGCTACACCTTC
>-|TRBJ2-5|TRBV7-2|few
CASSFEGLNQETQYF
TGTGCCAGCAGCTTCGAAGGACTAAACCAAGAGACCCAGTACTTC
>-|TRBJ2-2|TRBV19|few
CASSRSASGELFF
TGTGCCAGTAGCCGATCAGCGTCCGGGGAGCTGTTTTTT
>TRBD1|TRBJ1-5|TRBV12-3/TRBV12-4|-
CASSLKQGQPQHF
TGTGCCAGCAGTTTGAAACAGGGGCAGCCCCAGCATTTT
>-|TRBJ2-7|TRBV29-1|-
CSVLELVGYSYEQYF
TGCAGCGTTTTGGAGCTGGTAGGTTACTCCTACGAGCAGTACTTC
>TRBD2|TRBJ2-5|TRBV7-3|-
CASSPRGRDYSFQETQYF
TGTGCCAGCAGCCCCCGGGGCCGGGACTACTCGTTTCAAGAGACCCAGTACTTC
>-|TRBJ1-1|TRBV29-1|-
CSVGEGPEAFF
TGCAGCGTTGGGGAGGGACCTGAAGCTTTCTTT
>TRBD2|TRBJ2-7|TRBV7-9|few
CASSLRTSGSSYEQYF
TGTGCCAGCAGCTTGCGGACTAGCGGGAGCTCCTACGAGCAGTACTTC
>-|TRBJ1-6|TRBV7-6|many
CASSGRGSPLHF
TGTGCCAGCAGTGGCCGAGGGTCACCCCTCCACTTT
>-|TRBJ2-1|TRBV5-1|few
CASHHAGGAHNEQFF
TGCGCCAGTCACCATGCGGGCGGAGCTCACAATGAGCAGTTCTTC
>-|TRBJ2-6|TRBV30|few
CAWTALGSGANVLTF
TGTGCCTGGACTGCCCTTGGCTCTGGGGCCAACGTCCTGACTTTC
>TRBD1|TRBJ1-2|TRBV27|-
CASSFRPGQGIYGYTF
TGTGCCAGCAGTTTTCGGCCGGGACAGGGAATCTATGGCTACACCTTC
>-|TRBJ2-7|TRBV2|few
CASKGDGGISYEQYF
TGTGCCAGCAAGGGGGACGGCGGAATCTCCTACGAGCAGTACTTC
>TRBD2|TRBJ2-5|TRBV9|-
CASSGRGLAGVSRETQYF
TGTGCCAGCAGCGGGAGGGGACTAGCGGGAGTTTCCCGGGAGACCCAGTACTTC
>TRBD1|TRBJ2-2|TRBV18|-
CASSPRDSENTGELFF
TGTGCCAGCTCACCCCGGGACAGCGAGAACACCGGGGAGCTGTTTTTT
>TRBD2|TRBJ2-7|TRBV11-3|few
CASSLDSLGTSGRLPYEQYF
TGTGCCAGCAGCTTGGACTCCCTCGGGACTAGCGGGAGATTGCCCTACGAGCAGTACTTC
>TRBD2|TRBJ2-7|TRBV20-1|few
CSASSGPRHDEQYF
TGCAGTGCTTCTAGCGGGCCAAGACATGACGAGCAGTACTTC
>TRBD1|TRBJ1-2|TRBV7-6|-
CASSRPGQGFYGYTF
TGTGCCAGCAGCAGACCGGGACAGGGTTTCTATGGCTACACCTTC
>-|TRBJ1-2|TRBV7-8|few
CASSSHGDHYGYTF
TGTGCCAGCAGCTCCCATGGGGATCACTATGGCTACACCTTC
>TRBD2|TRBJ2-1|TRBV2|many
CASKFLADEQFF
TGTGCCAGCAAATTTCTAGCGGATGAGCAGTTCTTC
>-|TRBJ2-7|TRBV11-2|-
CASSLDSAVRAYEQYF
TGTGCCAGCAGCTTAGATTCCGCTGTTCGGGCCTACGAGCAGTACTTC
>-|TRBJ2-7|TRBV7-3|few
CASSPSGGSFYEQYF
TGTGCCAGCAGCCCCTCCGGCGGAAGCTTCTACGAGCAGTACTTC
>-|TRBJ1-2|TRBV23-1|-
CASSHYPQGWNYGYTF
TGCGCCAGCAGTCACTACCCGCAAGGCTGGAACTATGGCTACACCTTC
>-|TRBJ2-2|TRBV7-2|many
CASSLLGGLAGELFF
TGTGCCAGCAGCTTATTGGGGGGATTGGCCGGGGAGCTGTTTTTT
>TRBD2|TRBJ2-5|TRBV4-1|few
CASSRGLAGGGQETQYF
TGCGCCAGCAGCCGCGGACTAGCGGGGGGGGGCCAAGAGACCCAGTACTTC
>-|TRBJ1-5|TRBV20-1|-
CSARDVREGNSNQPQHF
TGCAGTGCTAGAGATGTGAGAGAGGGGAATAGCAATCAGCCCCAGCATTTT
>-|TRBJ2-4|TRBV25-1|few
CASRPDSPLAKNIQYF
TGTGCCAGCAGACCAGACAGTCCACTAGCCAAAAACATTCAGTACTTC
>-|TRBJ2-7|TRBV10-3|-
CAISESAEAGYSLYEQYF
TGTGCCATCAGTGAGTCTGCGGAGGCGGGCTATAGCCTCTACGAGCAGTACTTC
>-|TRBJ1-5|TRBV4-1|-
CASSQMQGAQPQHF
TGCGCCAGCAGCCAAATGCAGGGAGCTCAGCCCCAGCATTTT
>TRBD1|TRBJ1-1|TRBV11-2|few
CASSRDRERAFF
TGTGCCAGCAGCCGCGACAGGGAACGCGCTTTCTTT
>TRBD2|TRBJ2-1|TRBV7-3|-
CASSLRGGSVNEQFF
TGTGCCAGCAGCCTTCGCGGGGGATCCGTCAATGAGCAGTTCTTC
>-|TRBJ2-1|TRBV9|-
CASSVGKWDNEQFF
TGTGCCAGCAGCGTAGGGAAATGGGACAATGAGCAGTTCTTC
>-|TRBJ1-1|TRBV28|many
CASRLQGLNTEAFF
TGTGCCAGCAGGCTCCAGGGGTTGAACACTGAAGCTTTCTTT
>-|TRBJ1-1|TRBV20-1|-
CSASVGTINTEAFF
TGCAGTGCTAGTGTAGGGACGATCAACACTGAAGCTTTCTTT
>-|TRBJ2-1|TRBV5-1|-
CASSFLGLEYNEQFF
TGCGCCAGCAGCTTTCTGGGGCTTGAGTATAATGAGCAGTTCTTC
>TRBD1|TRBJ1-4|TRBV7-9|many
CASSLEGQGWPRGSGKLFF
TGTGCCAGCAGCTTAGAGGGACAGGGCTGGCCCCGGGGATCCGGAAAACTGTTTTTT
>TRBD2|TRBJ2-1|TRBV9|-
CASSATGTSGSNEQFF
TGTGCCAGCAGCGCGACCGGGACTAGCGGGAGTAATGAGCAGTTCTTC
>-|TRBJ2-3|TRBV15|-
CATSRDGAGIADTQYF
TGTGCCACCAGCAGAGATGGAGCGGGTATCGCAGATACGCAGTATTTT
>-|TRBJ2-3|TRBV20-1|few
CSAKRAISSTDTQYF
TGCAGTGCGAAGAGGGCGATTTCTAGCACAGATACGCAGTATTTT
>-|TRBJ1-6|TRBV7-8|-
CASSLTAWRSPLHF
TGTGCCAGCAGCCTGACAGCGTGGAGGTCACCCCTCCACTTT